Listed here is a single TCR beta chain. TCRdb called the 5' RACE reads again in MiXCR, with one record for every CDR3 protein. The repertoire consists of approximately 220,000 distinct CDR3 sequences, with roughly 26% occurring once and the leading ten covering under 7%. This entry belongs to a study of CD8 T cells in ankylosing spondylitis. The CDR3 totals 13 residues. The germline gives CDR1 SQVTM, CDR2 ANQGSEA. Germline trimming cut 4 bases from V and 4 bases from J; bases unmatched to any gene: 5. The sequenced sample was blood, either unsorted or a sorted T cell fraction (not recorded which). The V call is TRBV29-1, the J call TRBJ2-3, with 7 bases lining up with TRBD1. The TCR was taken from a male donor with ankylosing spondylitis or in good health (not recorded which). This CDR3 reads CSVGTGKADTQYF. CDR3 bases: TGCAGCGTTGGGACAGGAAAGGCAGATACGCAGTATTTT.